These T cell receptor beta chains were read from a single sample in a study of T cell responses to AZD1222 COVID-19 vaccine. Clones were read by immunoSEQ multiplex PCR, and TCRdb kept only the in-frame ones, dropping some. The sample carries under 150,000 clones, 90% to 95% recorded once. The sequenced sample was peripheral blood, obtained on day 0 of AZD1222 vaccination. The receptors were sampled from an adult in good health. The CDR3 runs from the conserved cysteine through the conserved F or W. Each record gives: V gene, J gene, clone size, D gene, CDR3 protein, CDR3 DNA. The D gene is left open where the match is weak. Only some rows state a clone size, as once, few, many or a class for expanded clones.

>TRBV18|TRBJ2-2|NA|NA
CASSPQQGRTGELFF
TGTGCCAGCTCACCACAACAGGGACGGACCGGGGAGCTGTTTTTT
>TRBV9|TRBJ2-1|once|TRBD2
CASSVVGTSGRGEQFF
TGTGCCAGCAGCGTAGTTGGGACTAGCGGGAGGGGTGAGCAGTTCTTC
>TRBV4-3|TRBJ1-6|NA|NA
CASSQEVKLSSYNSPLHF
TGCGCCAGCAGCCAAGAGGTTAAGTTAAGCTCCTATAATTCACCCCTCCACTTT
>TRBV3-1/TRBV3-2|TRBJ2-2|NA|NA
CASSNALGLSGELFF
TGTGCCAGCAGCAACGCCTTAGGACTGTCCGGGGAGCTGTTTTTT
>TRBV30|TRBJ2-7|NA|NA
CAGLYFGGSSYEQYF
NA
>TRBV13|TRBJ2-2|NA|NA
CASTTGARGPTGELFF
TGTGCCAGCACCACTGGGGCTAGGGGCCCTACCGGGGAGCTGTTTTTT
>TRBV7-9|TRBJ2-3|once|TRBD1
CASSLVRGDRGVYTQYF
TGTGCCAGCAGCTTAGTCAGAGGGGACAGGGGCGTCTATACGCAGTATTTT
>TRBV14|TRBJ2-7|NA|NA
CASSQEWASHYEQYF
TGTGCCAGCAGCCAAGAGTGGGCTAGCCATTACGAGCAGTACTTC
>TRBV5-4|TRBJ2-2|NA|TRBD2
CASSPGTSGNTGELFF
TGTGCCAGCAGCCCTGGGACTAGCGGAAACACCGGGGAGCTGTTTTTT
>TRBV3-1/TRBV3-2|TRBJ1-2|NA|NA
CASSQGGTSTNYGYTF
TGTGCCAGCAGCCAAGGGGGGACTTCTACGAACTATGGCTACACCTTC
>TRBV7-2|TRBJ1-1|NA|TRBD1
CASSFSGGSNTEAFF
TGTGCCAGCAGCTTTTCAGGGGGCTCGAACACTGAAGCTTTCTTT
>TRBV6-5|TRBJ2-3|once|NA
CASSFDLGDTQYF
TGTGCCAGCAGTTTCGACCTGGGAGATACGCAGTATTTT
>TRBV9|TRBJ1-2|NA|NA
CASSVEGVYGYTF
TGTGCCAGCAGCGTAGAGGGAGTCTATGGCTACACCTTC
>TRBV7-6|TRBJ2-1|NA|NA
CASSLVRDRAGYNEQFF
TGTGCCAGCAGCTTAGTGAGAGACCGGGCGGGCTACAATGAGCAGTTCTTC
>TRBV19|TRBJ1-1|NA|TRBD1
CASSIGDRGAFF
TGTGCCAGTAGTATAGGGGACAGGGGAGCTTTCTTT
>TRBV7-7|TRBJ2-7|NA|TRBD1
CASSPGQGGSYEQYF
TGTGCTAGCAGCCCAGGACAGGGGGGCTCCTACGAGCAGTACTTC
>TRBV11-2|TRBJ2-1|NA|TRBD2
CASSPPGLAGVEQFF
TGTGCCAGCAGCCCGCCGGGACTAGCGGGGGTTGAGCAGTTCTTC
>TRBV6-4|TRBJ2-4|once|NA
CASSVRDQSMLAKNIQYF
TGTGCCAGCAGTGTCCGGGACCAGTCGATGCTAGCCAAAAACATTCAGTACTTC
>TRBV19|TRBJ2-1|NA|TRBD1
CASNPGTGGYLNEQFF
TGTGCCAGTAATCCCGGGACAGGGGGATACCTTAATGAGCAGTTCTTC
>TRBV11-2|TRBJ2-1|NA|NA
CASSLGDSSRTSYNEQFF
TGTGCCAGCAGCTTAGGGGACTCCTCACGTACCTCCTACAATGAGCAGTTCTTC
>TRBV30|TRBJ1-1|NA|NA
CAWSGGPFGEAFF
TGTGCCTGGAGTGGGGGACCTTTTGGTGAAGCTTTCTTT
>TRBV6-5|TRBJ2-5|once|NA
CASSYSGGYQETQYF
TGTGCCAGCAGTTACTCGGGGGGTTACCAAGAGACCCAGTACTTC
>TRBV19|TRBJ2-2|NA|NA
CASRWADTANTGELFF
TGTGCCAGTAGATGGGCAGACACCGCGAACACCGGGGAGCTGTTTTTT
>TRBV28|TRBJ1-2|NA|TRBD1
CASSLGTGTDYGYTF
TGTGCCAGCAGTCTCGGGACCGGGACAGATTATGGCTACACCTTC
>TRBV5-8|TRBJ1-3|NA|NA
CASSLSVWNTIYF
TGTGCCAGCAGCTTGAGTGTATGGAACACCATATATTTT
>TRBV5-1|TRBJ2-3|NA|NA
CASSLIDPGTDTQYF
TGCGCCAGCAGCTTGATCGATCCCGGAACAGATACGCAGTATTTT
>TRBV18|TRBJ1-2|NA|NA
CASSHRGSTPGYTF
TGTGCCAGCTCTCACCGCGGGTCCACTCCTGGCTACACCTTC
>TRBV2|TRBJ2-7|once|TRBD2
CASSQGASGNFYEQYF
TGTGCCAGCAGCCAGGGCGCTAGCGGGAACTTCTACGAGCAGTACTTC
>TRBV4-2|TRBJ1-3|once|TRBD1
CASSLGDRGPSGNTIYF
TGTGCCAGCAGCCTAGGTGACAGGGGTCCCTCTGGAAACACCATATATTTT
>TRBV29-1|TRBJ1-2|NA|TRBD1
CSVTWTGSYGYTF
TGCAGCGTTACGTGGACAGGGAGCTATGGCTACACCTTC
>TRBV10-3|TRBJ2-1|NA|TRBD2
CAISKGLAGGSSYNEQFF
TGTGCCATCAGCAAGGGACTAGCGGGGGGGAGCTCCTACAATGAGCAGTTCTTC
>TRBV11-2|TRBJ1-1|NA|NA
CASGTWTEAFF
TGTGCCAGCGGAACATGGACTGAAGCTTTCTTT
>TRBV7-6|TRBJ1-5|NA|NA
CASSPSGGSNQPQHF
TGTGCCAGCAGCCCCTCGGGAGGTTCCAATCAGCCCCAGCATTTT
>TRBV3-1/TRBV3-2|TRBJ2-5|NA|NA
CASSQGDYPRETQYF
TGTGCCAGCAGCCAAGGAGACTACCCCCGGGAGACCCAGTACTTC
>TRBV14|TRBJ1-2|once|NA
CASSQSRYFYGYTF
TGTGCCAGCAGCCAGAGTCGGTACTTCTATGGCTACACCTTC
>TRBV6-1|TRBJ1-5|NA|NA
CASSEHLSNQPQHF
TGTGCCAGCAGTGAACACCTTAGCAATCAGCCCCAGCATTTT
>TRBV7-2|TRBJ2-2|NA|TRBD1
CASSLQGAGLTGELFF
TGTGCCAGCAGCTTACAGGGGGCAGGTCTAACCGGGGAGCTGTTTTTT
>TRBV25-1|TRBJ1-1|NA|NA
CASSEWGNTEAFF
TGTGCCAGCAGTGAATGGGGGAACACTGAAGCTTTCTTT